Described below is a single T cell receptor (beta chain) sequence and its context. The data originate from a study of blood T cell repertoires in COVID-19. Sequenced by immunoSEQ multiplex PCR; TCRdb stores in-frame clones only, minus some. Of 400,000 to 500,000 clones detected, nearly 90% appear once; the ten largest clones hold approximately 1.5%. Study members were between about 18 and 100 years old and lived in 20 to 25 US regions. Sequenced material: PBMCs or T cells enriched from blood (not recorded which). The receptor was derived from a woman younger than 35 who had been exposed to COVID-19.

The CDR3 loop reads CASSTGALNYGYTF. The CDR3 DNA sequence: TGTGCCAGTTCGACAGGGGCGCTCAACTATGGCTACACCTTC. This rearrangement joins TRBV4-2 to TRBJ1-2; TRBD1 aligns across 8 bases. V lost 9 bases and J lost 2; bases outside the gene matches: 8. CDR1 and CDR2 from the germline V gene are LGHNA and YNFKEQ. CDR3 size: 14 residues.